Listed here is a single TCR beta chain. Its antigen is unknown. Next came a second PCR, run for about 7 to 12 cycles, which used a sample-barcoded 5' primer along with a J-beta primer mix. In TCRdb, the 5' RACE reads were re-called with MiXCR into one record per CDR3 protein. There are about 780,000 distinct CDR3 sequences in the sample; around 25% occur only once, and about 3% lies in the top ten. This CDR3 is 12 amino acids long. The junction had 3 bases not matched to a gene; V was cut back by 7 bases and J by 4 bases. Germline V gene sequence: CDR1 SGDLS, CDR2 YYNGEE. The record originates from a study of blood T cells in healthy people across ages. Study-wide results and limits: Among long-lived donors, naive CD4+ cells were more numerous and diversity higher than in aged donors. Per million T cells, TCR beta diversity dropped roughly linearly as age increased. Unsorted PBMC input precluded a conclusive naive versus antigen-experienced comparison.

In addition, the sample was reused for a study of T cells of mothers and their children. That source notes: Donation was provided by three healthy Caucasian mothers along with their six children.

Sequencing was done on a sample of blood. The gene calls are TRBV9 and TRBJ1-1, with 8 bases matching TRBD1. The sequence was collected from a boy between 10 and 17 years old in good health. The CDR3 protein is CASGTGGTEAFF. CDR3 DNA: TGTGCCAGCGGCACAGGGGGCACTGAAGCTTTCTTT.